This T cell receptor (beta chain) derives from a study of beta chain features in type 1 diabetes. Expressed TCRB transcripts were sequenced because the isolated RNA had all been reverse transcribed beforehand. The table came from immunoSEQ multiplex PCR; TCRdb's copy has only in-frame clones and leaves some out. The table has hundreds of thousands of clones, under 20% seen once; the top ten hold about 0.02%. A single heparinised blood sample, averaging approximately 0.12 L, was obtained per donor. The CDR3 has 15 amino acids. CDR1 SGDLS and CDR2 YYNGEE come from the germline V gene. V shed 0 bases, J shed 4 bases, and the junction held 7 bases outside the gene matches.

The chain is built from TRBV9 and TRBJ2-7; 7 bases are shared with TRBD1. This clonotype was sampled from a woman aged 18 to 35 in good health. The sequenced sample was naive CD4+ T cells from blood. The DNA of the CDR3 is TGTGCCAGCAGCGTAGCTCCGGGACAGCAGTACGAGCAGTACTTC. Its protein is CASSVAPGQQYEQYF.